This T cell receptor beta chain comes out of a study of blood T cell repertoires in COVID-19. Study-wide background: Italy, Spain and the United States were the sources of the convalescent and acute COVID-19 samples.

The table came from immunoSEQ multiplex PCR; TCRdb's copy has only in-frame clones and leaves some out. Seen here are about 70,000 clones, 91% observed once, and the top ten hold more than 7%. This clone was counted once. Deletions cut 7 bases from V and 3 bases from J, with 9 bases between. The germline CDR1 and CDR2 sequences are SNHLY and FYNNEI. The CDR3 consists of 12 residues. This sequence was found in a human donor in a cohort sampled during active COVID-19. The specimen was peripheral blood. The chain employs TRBV2 and TRBJ1-2, with D tentatively TRBD1 (5 bases). The CDR3 region has the DNA TGTGCCAGCATTGGGGGGGACTATGGCTACACCTTC. This encodes CASIGGDYGYTF.